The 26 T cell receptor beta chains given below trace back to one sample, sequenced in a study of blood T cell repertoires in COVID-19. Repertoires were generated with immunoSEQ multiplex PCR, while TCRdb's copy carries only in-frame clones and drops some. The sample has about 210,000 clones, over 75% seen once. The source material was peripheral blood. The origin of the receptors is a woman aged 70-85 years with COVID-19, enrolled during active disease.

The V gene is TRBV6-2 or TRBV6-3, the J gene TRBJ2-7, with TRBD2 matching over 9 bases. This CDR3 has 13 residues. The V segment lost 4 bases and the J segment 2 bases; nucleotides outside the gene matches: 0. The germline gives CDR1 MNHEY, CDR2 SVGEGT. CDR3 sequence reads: CASSLAGAYEQYF. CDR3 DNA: TGTGCCAGCAGTTTAGCGGGGGCCTACGAGCAGTACTTC.

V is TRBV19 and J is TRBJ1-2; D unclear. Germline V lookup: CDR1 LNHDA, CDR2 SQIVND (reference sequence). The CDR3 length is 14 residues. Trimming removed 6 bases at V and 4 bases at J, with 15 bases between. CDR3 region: CASSFAADFYGYTF. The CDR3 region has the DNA TGTGCCAGTAGCTTCGCGGCAGACTTCTATGGCTACACCTTC.

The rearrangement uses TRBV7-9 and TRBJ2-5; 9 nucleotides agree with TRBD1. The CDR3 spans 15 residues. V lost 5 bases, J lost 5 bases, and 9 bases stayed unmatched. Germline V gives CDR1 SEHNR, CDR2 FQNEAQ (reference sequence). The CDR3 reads CASSDTDRGMETQYF. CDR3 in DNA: TGTGCCAGCAGCGATACGGACAGGGGAATGGAGACCCAGTACTTC.

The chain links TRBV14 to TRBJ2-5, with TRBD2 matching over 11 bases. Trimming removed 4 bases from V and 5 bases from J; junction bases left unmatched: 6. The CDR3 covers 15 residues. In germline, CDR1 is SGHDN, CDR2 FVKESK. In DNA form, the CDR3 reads TGTGCCAGCAGCCCCCTAGCGGGAGGTTCGGAGACCCAGTACTTC. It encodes CASSPLAGGSETQYF.

The CDR3 DNA follows: TGTGCCAGCTCACGGGACAACTCCTACGAGCAGTACTTC. Translating gives CASSRDNSYEQYF. This chain connects TRBV18 to TRBJ2-7; possible D gene TRBD1, 6 bases. Trimming removed 4 bases from V and 0 bases from J, with 7 bases in between. Germline CDR1 KGHSH, CDR2 LQKENI. This CDR3 has 13 amino acids.

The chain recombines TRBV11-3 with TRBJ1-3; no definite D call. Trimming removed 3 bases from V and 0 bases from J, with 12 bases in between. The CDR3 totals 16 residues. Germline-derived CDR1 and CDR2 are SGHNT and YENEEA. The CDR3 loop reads CASSFAGTTSGNTIYF. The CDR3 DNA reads TGTGCCAGCAGCTTCGCAGGAACGACCTCTGGAAACACCATATATTTT.

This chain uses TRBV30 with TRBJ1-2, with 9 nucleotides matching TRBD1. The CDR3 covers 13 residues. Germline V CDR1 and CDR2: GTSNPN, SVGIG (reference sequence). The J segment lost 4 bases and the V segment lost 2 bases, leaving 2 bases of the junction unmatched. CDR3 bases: TGTGCCTGGAGTAGGGGACAGGGCTATGGCTACACCTTC. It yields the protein CAWSRGQGYGYTF.

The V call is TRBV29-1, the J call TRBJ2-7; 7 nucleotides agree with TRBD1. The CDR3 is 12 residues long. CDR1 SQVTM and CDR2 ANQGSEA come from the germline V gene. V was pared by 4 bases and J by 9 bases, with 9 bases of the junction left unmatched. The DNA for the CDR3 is TGCAGCGTTGTAGGGACAGCCCCGACGCAGTACTTC. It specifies CSVVGTAPTQYF.

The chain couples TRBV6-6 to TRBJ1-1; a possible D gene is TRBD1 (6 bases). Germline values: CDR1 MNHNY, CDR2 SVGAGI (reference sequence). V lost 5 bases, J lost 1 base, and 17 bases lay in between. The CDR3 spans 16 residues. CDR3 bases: TGTGCCAGCAGTCAAGGAACAGGGATACGGAACACTGAAGCTTTCTTT. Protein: CASSQGTGIRNTEAFF.

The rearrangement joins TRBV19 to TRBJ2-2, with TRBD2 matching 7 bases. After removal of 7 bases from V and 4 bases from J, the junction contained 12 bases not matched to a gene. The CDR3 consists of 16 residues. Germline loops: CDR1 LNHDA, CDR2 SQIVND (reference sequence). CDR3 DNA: TGTGCCAGTACCAATAGTGCGGGAGTTCCCACCGGGGAGCTGTTTTTT. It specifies CASTNSAGVPTGELFF.

CDR3 nucleotides: TGCGCCAGCAGCTCGGAGGGGAATTCACCCCTCCACTTT. Encoded protein: CASSSEGNSPLHF. The J gene is TRBJ1-6, the V gene TRBV5-1; D might be TRBD1 (5 bases). Per germline, CDR1 SGHRS and CDR2 YFSETQ. Trimming cost V 3 bases and J 7 bases, with 8 bases left between them. The CDR3 extends over 13 amino acids.

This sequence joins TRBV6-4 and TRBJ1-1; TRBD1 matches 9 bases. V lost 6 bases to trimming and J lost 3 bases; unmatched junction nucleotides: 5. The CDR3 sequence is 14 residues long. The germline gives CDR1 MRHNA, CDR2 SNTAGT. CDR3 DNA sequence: TGTGCCAGCAGAGCACAGGGGGCGGACACTGAAGCTTTCTTT. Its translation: CASRAQGADTEAFF.

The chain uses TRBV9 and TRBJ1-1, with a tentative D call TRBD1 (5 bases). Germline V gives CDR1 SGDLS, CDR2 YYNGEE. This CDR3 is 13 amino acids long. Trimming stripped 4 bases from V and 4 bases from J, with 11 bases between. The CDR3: CASSPQGTTEAFF. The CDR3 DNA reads TGTGCCAGCAGCCCTCAGGGTACCACTGAAGCTTTCTTT.

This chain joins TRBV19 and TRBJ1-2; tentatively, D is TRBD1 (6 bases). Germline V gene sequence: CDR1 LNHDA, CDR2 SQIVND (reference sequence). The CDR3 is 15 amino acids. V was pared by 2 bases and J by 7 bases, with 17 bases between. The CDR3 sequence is CASSITEQGLSGYTF. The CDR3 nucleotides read TGTGCCAGTAGTATAACGGAGCAGGGGCTGAGTGGCTACACCTTC.

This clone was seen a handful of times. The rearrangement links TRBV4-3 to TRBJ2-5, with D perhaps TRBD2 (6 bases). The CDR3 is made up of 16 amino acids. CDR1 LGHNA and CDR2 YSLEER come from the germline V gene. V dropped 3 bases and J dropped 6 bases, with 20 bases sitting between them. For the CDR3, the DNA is TGCGCCAGCAGCCAGGATGGTGCGGGGACCTGGAAGACCCAGTACTTC. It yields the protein CASSQDGAGTWKTQYF.

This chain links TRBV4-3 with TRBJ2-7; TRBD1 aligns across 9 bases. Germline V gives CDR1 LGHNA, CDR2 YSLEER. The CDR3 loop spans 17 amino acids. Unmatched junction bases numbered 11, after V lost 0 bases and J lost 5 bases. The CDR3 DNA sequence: TGCGCCAGCAGCCAAGAGACAGGGGGGTTCGCTCAGGACGAGCAGTACTTC. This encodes CASSQETGGFAQDEQYF.

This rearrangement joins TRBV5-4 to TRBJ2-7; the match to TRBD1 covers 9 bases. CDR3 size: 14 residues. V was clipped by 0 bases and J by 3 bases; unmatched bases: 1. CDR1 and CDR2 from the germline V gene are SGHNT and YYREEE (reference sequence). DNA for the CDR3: TGTGCCAGCAGCTTGGACAGGGGGCTCTACGAGCAGTACTTC. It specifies CASSLDRGLYEQYF.

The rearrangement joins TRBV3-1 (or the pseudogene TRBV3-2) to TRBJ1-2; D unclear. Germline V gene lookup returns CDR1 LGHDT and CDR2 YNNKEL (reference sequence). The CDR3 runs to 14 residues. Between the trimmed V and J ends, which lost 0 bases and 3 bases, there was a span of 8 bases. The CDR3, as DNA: TGTGCCAGCAGCCAAGATTTTGGGCACTATGGCTACACCTTC. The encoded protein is CASSQDFGHYGYTF.

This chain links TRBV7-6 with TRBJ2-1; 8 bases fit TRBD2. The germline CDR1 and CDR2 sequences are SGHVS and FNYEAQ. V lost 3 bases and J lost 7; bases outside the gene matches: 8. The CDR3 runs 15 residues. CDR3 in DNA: TGTGCCAGCAGCTTCGCCAGCGGGAGAGGTAATGAGCAGTTCTTC. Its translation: CASSFASGRGNEQFF.

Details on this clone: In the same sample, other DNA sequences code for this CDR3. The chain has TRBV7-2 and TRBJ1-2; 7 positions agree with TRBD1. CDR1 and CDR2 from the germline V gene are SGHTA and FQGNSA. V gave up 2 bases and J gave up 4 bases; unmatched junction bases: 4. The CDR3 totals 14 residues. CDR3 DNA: TGTGCCAGCAGCTTATCACAGGGGCCCTATGGCTACACCTTC. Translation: CASSLSQGPYGYTF.

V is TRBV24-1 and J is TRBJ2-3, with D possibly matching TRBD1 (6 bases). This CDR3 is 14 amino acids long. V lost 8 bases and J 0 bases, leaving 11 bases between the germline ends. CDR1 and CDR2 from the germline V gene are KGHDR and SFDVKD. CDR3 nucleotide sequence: TGTGCCACCAAGACAGGCTCTAGCACAGATACGCAGTATTTT. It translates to CATKTGSSTDTQYF.

The CDR3 nucleotides read TGTGCCAGCAGCTTAGAGGAGTATGAGCAGTTCTTC. Amino acid sequence: CASSLEEYEQFF. V is TRBV7-2 and J is TRBJ2-1, with unresolved D. Trimming cost V 1 base and J 8 bases, with 6 bases left between them. CDR1 is SGHTA and CDR2 is FQGNSA in the germline V gene. The CDR3 runs 12 residues. The variable domain in full, completed from reference TRBV7-2 and TRBJ2-1, reads GAGVSQSPSNKVTEKGKDVELRCDPISGHTALYWYRQSLGQGLEFLIYFQGNSAPDKSGLPSDRFSAERTGGSVSTLTIQRTQQEDSAVYLCASSLEEYEQFFGPGTRLTVL.

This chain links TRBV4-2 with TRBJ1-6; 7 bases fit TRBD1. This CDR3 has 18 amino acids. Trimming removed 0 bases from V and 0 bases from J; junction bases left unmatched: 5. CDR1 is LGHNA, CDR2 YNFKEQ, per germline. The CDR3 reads CASSQDRTGVSYNSPLHF. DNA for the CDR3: TGTGCCAGCAGCCAAGATCGGACAGGCGTCTCCTATAATTCACCCCTCCACTTT.

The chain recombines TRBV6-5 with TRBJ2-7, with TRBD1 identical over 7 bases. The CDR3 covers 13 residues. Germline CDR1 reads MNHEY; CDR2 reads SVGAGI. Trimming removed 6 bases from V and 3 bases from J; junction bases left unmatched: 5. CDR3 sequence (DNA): TGTGCCAGCAGCCAGGGACAGCTCTACGAGCAGTACTTC. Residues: CASSQGQLYEQYF.

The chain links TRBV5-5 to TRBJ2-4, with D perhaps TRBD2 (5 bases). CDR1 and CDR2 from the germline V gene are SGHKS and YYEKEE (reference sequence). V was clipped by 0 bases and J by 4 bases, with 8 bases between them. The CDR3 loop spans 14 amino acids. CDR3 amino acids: CASSLVLVKNIQYF. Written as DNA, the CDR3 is TGTGCCAGCAGCTTGGTACTAGTAAAAAACATTCAGTACTTC.

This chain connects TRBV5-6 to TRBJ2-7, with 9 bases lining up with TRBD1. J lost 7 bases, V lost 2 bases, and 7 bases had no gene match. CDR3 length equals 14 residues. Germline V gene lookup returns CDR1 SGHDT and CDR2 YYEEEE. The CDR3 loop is CASSFRQGVSEQYF. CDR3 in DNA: TGTGCCAGCAGCTTTCGACAGGGGGTGAGTGAGCAGTACTTC.